This TCR beta chain derives from a study of radiation and T cells in renal cell carcinoma. The method was immunoSEQ multiplex PCR; TCRdb's version includes in-frame clones alone and lacks a portion of them. The sample holds about 88,000 clones, around nine tenths seen once. Time point meaning: baseline pretreatment blood. Treatment given: 15 Gy SBRT to primary tumor, nephrectomy 4 weeks later. Germline CDR1 reads MNHEY; CDR2 reads SVGAGI. This CDR3 region has 11 residues. The V gene lost 6 bases and the J gene lost 5 bases, with 7 bases spanning the gap. This sample comprised blood, obtained from a patient whose treatment included radiotherapy and nephrectomy. The chain joins TRBV6-5 to TRBJ2-5; D uncertain. The sequence came from a middle-aged man with renal cell carcinoma. Here the CDR3 DNA reads TGTGCCAGCAGCCAAAGGGAGACCCAGTACTTC. It specifies CASSQRETQYF.